These 26 T cell receptor beta chains originate from one sample sequenced in a study of blood T cells in healthy people across ages. PCR was performed a second time for about 6 to 12 cycles using a sample-barcoded 5' primer and a J-beta primer mix. TCRdb processed the 5' RACE reads anew with MiXCR; each CDR3 protein has one entry. The data contain approximately 800,000 distinct CDR3 sequences, around 36% of them singletons. The sequencing sample was made of blood. The origin of the receptors is a man aged 18-30 years in good health.

The chain couples TRBV13 to TRBJ2-3; no reliable D call. Trimming removed 7 bases at V and 2 bases at J, with 16 bases between. Germline-derived CDR1 and CDR2 are PRHDT and FYEKMQ (reference sequence). The CDR3 extends over 15 amino acids. The CDR3 here is CASTPPLGTTDTQYF. In DNA form, the CDR3 reads TGTGCCAGCACCCCTCCTCTAGGAACCACAGATACGCAGTATTTT. The whole variable domain, filled in from reference TRBV13 and TRBJ2-3, reads AAGVIQSPRHLIKEKRETATLKCYPIPRHDTVYWYQQGPGQDPQFLISFYEKMQSDKGSIPDRFSAQQFSDYHSELNMSSLELGDSALYFCASTPPLGTTDTQYFGPGTRLTVL.

This clonotype was seen a few times. The chain recombines TRBV19 with TRBJ1-2; the match to TRBD1 covers 10 bases. V lost 6 bases, J lost 7 bases, and 8 bases stayed unmatched. This CDR3 is built from 14 residues. CDR1 and CDR2 from the germline V gene are LNHDA and SQIVND (reference sequence). The CDR3 DNA sequence: TGTGCCAGTAGCCTGACGACAGGGGGCTGTGGCTACACCTTC. Protein product: CASSLTTGGCGYTF.

This clonotype was counted a few times. V is TRBV7-9 and J is TRBJ1-1; tentatively, D is TRBD1 (5 bases). Germline CDR1 SEHNR, CDR2 FQNEAQ (reference sequence). The length of the CDR3 is 13 residues. In DNA form, the CDR3 reads TGTGCGACCCGCTGGGACTTGAACACTGAAGCTTTCTTT. This codes for CATRWDLNTEAFF.

This clonotype appeared a single time. This chain uses TRBV7-2 with TRBJ2-7; the match to TRBD2 covers 14 bases. The CDR3 runs to 16 residues. The germline CDR1 and CDR2 sequences are SGHTA and FQGNSA. V lost 4 bases, J lost 7 bases, and 9 bases stayed unmatched. This chain's CDR3 is CASSSAGTSGSREQYF. CDR3 coding DNA: TGTGCCAGCAGCTCCGCCGGGACTAGCGGGAGTCGAGAGCAGTACTTC.

In this sample, this clonotype turned up many times. CDR3 DNA sequence: TGTGCCACCCTTTCTGGGGCCAACGTCCTGACTTTC. Residues: CATLSGANVLTF. The chain recombines TRBV10-3 with TRBJ2-6; no clear D gene. The germline gives CDR1 ENHRY, CDR2 SYGVKD. The CDR3 loop spans 12 amino acids. Trimming cost V 10 bases and J 1 base, with 5 bases left between them.

There are many counts of this clonotype. The V gene is TRBV12-3 or TRBV12-4, the J gene TRBJ2-3, with 7 positions matching TRBD2. V dropped 4 bases and J dropped 2; count of bases not matched to a gene: 6. This CDR3 has 15 amino acids. CDR3 nucleotides: TGTGCCAGCAGTTCCCTAGCGGACTTCACAGATACGCAGTATTTT. This translates into CASSSLADFTDTQYF.

This chain connects TRBV2 to TRBJ1-1; tentatively, D is TRBD1 (5 bases). V lost 2 bases and J 6 bases, leaving 13 bases between the germline ends. CDR1 SNHLY and CDR2 FYNNEI come from the germline V gene. The CDR3 extends over 14 amino acids. In nucleotides, the CDR3 is TGTGCCAGCAGTGAATCAGGGAGACTGGCTGAAGCTTTCTTT. Encoded protein: CASSESGRLAEAFF.

In this sample, this clonotype turned up a few times. The rearrangement uses TRBV29-1 and TRBJ2-1; 11 bases match TRBD2. CDR1 SQVTM and CDR2 ANQGSEA come from the germline V gene. V lost 3 bases and J lost 0; bases outside the gene matches: 10. CDR3 length: 18 amino acids. The CDR3 sequence: CSVDSSGGRRVSYNEQFF. The CDR3 nucleotides are TGCAGCGTTGATTCTAGCGGGGGGAGGCGGGTCTCCTACAATGAGCAGTTCTTC.

The chain couples TRBV9 to TRBJ1-2; 12 nucleotides agree with TRBD1. Germline CDR1 is SGDLS and CDR2 is YYNGEE. This CDR3 is built from 16 residues. After removal of 1 base from V and 6 bases from J, the junction contained 7 bases not matched to a gene. The CDR3 nucleotides read TGTGCCAGCAGCGTATCCCGGGACAGGGGGCCTCATGGCTACACCTTC. Its protein is CASSVSRDRGPHGYTF.

On this clonotype itself: Being one base from a much bigger clone, this may be a read error. V usage is TRBV4-1 and J usage is TRBJ1-2; 7 positions agree with TRBD1. Germline CDR1 reads MGHRA; CDR2 reads YSYEKL. The CDR3 extends over 16 amino acids. CDR3 DNA sequence: TGCGCCAGCAGCCAGTGGGGGGACAGTGCTAACTATGGCCACACCTTC. It encodes CASSQWGDSANYGHTF.

A few counts support this clonotype. An end of the junction differs from the germline gene, which may be a read error. The CDR3 DNA reads TGCGCCAGCAGCCAAGATGACCCGGGAAGCTACGAACAGTACTTC. Its protein product is CASSQDDPGSYEQYF. This chain uses TRBV4-3 with TRBJ2-7; D is possibly TRBD2 (5 bases). The V gene's germline CDR1 is LGHNA and CDR2 YSLEER. CDR3 length equals 15 residues.

V usage is TRBV7-3 and J usage is TRBJ2-5; 11 nucleotides line up with TRBD2. The J call may be wrong; the DNA end is better matched by TRBJ2-7. CDR1 and CDR2 (germline): SGHTA, FQGTGA. CDR3 length: 17 residues. The CDR3 DNA is TGTGCCAGCAGCTTAACGTCGACTAGCGGGGTAACCTACGAGCAGTACTTC. Its translation is CASSLTSTSGVTYEQYF.

This chain connects TRBV2 to TRBJ2-5; a possible D gene is TRBD1 (5 bases). Germline V lookup: CDR1 SNHLY, CDR2 FYNNEI. The CDR3 consists of 14 residues. V dropped 3 bases and J dropped 2 bases, with 10 bases sitting between them. The CDR3 region is CASSEATVQETQYF. CDR3 nucleotide sequence: TGTGCCAGCAGTGAGGCGACAGTTCAAGAGACCCAGTACTTC.

This clonotype was seen a few times. The chain couples TRBV4-3 to TRBJ1-6; D remains ambiguous. Germline CDR1 reads LGHNA; CDR2 reads YSLEER. The CDR3 totals 13 residues. Trimming cost V 0 bases and J 10 bases, with 7 bases left between them. In DNA form, the CDR3 reads TGCGCCAGCAGCCAAGATTCCAGGTCACCCCTCCACTTT. Its translation is CASSQDSRSPLHF.

CDR3 nucleotide sequence: TGTGCCAGCAGCACCGGGACAGGGGATTCCCAAGAGACCCAGTACTTC. It specifies CASSTGTGDSQETQYF. The chain links TRBV6-2 or TRBV6-3 to TRBJ2-5, with 10 bases aligning to TRBD1. The CDR3 contains 16 residues. Per the germline V gene, CDR1 is MNHEY and CDR2 is SVGEGT. V shed 6 bases, J shed 1 base, and the junction held 8 bases outside the gene matches.

In its sample, this clonotype was seen once. It may be a read error: a sequence one base away is much more abundant. The chain joins TRBV10-3 to TRBJ2-1; a possible D gene is TRBD2 (6 bases). The germline V gene encodes CDR1 ENHRY and CDR2 SYGVKD. The CDR3 runs 12 residues. Written as DNA, the CDR3 is TGTACCATCACCGGAGCGGGCAATGAGCAGTTCTTC. Protein: CTITGAGNEQFF.

This clonotype was observed at least ten times. The chain employs TRBV12-3 or TRBV12-4 and TRBJ2-3, with a weak D call TRBD1 (5 bases). The CDR3 is made up of 14 amino acids. Trimming took off 0 bases at V and 2 bases at J, with 6 bases between the two ends. DNA of the CDR3: TGTGCCAGCAGTTTAGCCAGGGACACAGATACGCAGTATTTT. Its translation: CASSLARDTDTQYF.

Ten or more counts support this clonotype. V is TRBV6-5 and J is TRBJ2-4; D may be TRBD1 or TRBD2 (5 bases each). Germline CDR1 and CDR2: MNHEY and SVGAGI. CDR3 length: 17 amino acids. Trimming stripped 2 bases from V and 0 bases from J, with 14 bases between. The CDR3 protein is CASSYTYTGAAKNIQYF. For the CDR3, the DNA is TGTGCCAGCAGTTACACATACACCGGGGCAGCCAAAAACATTCAGTACTTC.

Only a few counts were recorded for this clonotype. The chain joins TRBV5-1 to TRBJ1-1; D is unclear. In germline, CDR1 is SGHRS, CDR2 YFSETQ. V lost 5 bases and J lost 4, with 15 bases in between. The CDR3 consists of 14 residues. The CDR3 region is CASREGVVGTEAFF. In DNA form, the CDR3 reads TGCGCCAGCAGGGAGGGAGTTGTGGGCACTGAAGCTTTCTTT.

The rearrangement links TRBV20-1 to TRBJ2-1; 8 nucleotides match TRBD2. Trimming removed 8 bases from V and 0 bases from J; junction bases left unmatched: 12. CDR3 length: 16 residues. Germline values: CDR1 DFQATT, CDR2 SNEGSKA (reference sequence). The CDR3 DNA reads TGCAGTCCAAACACAGCGGGGGCCCTCTCCTACAATGAGCAGTTCTTC. Protein sequence: CSPNTAGALSYNEQFF.

This clonotype was recorded many times. This chain connects TRBV20-1 to TRBJ2-3; 10 bases map to TRBD1. The CDR3 has 17 amino acids. Trimming removed 4 bases from V and 2 bases from J; junction bases left unmatched: 12. Germline V lookup: CDR1 DFQATT, CDR2 SNEGSKA (reference sequence). Written as DNA, the CDR3 is TGCAGTGCTAACAACCCTCTGGGACAGGGGACCACAGATACGCAGTATTTT. The encoded protein is CSANNPLGQGTTDTQYF.

In this sample, this clonotype turned up once. The V and J genes are TRBV14 and TRBJ2-1; possible D gene TRBD1, 7 bases. CDR3 length equals 17 residues. CDR1 is SGHDN, CDR2 FVKESK, per germline. The V gene lost 0 bases and the J gene lost 4 bases, with 16 bases spanning the gap. The CDR3: CASSQDRARGRYNEQFF. The CDR3 DNA reads as TGTGCCAGCAGCCAAGATAGGGCCAGGGGGAGGTACAATGAGCAGTTCTTC. The complete variable domain, with remaining parts taken from reference TRBV14 and TRBJ2-1, reads EAGVTQFPSHSVIEKGQTVTLRCDPISGHDNLYWYRRVMGKEIKFLLHFVKESKQDESGMPNNRFLAERTGGTYSTLKVQPAELEDSGVYFCASSQDRARGRYNEQFFGPGTRLTVL.

As to this clonotype: With a much larger clone just one base away, this may be a read error. This chain uses TRBV20-1 with TRBJ2-1; no firm D call. With the DNA end fitting TRBJ2-7 better, the J assignment may be wrong. This CDR3 is 17 amino acids long. Germline V lookup: CDR1 DFQATT, CDR2 SNEGSKA (reference sequence). CDR3: CSARDSTPFSSYNEQYF. CDR3 in DNA: TGCAGTGCTAGAGATAGTACCCCTTTCAGCTCCTACAATGAGCAGTACTTC.

The chain combines TRBV5-4 with TRBJ2-7, with D unclear. The ends were cut back, 0 bases at V and 9 bases at J, with 10 bases in the middle. The CDR3 totals 12 residues. Germline V gene lookup returns CDR1 SGHNT and CDR2 YYREEE (reference sequence). The CDR3 coding sequence is TGTGCCAGCAGCTTGGGGACCTTGGGGCAGTACTTC. It encodes CASSLGTLGQYF.

The J gene is TRBJ2-4, the V gene TRBV11-2; TRBD2 matches 8 bases. CDR1 SGHAT and CDR2 FQNNGV come from the germline V gene. This CDR3 comprises 17 residues. V was clipped by 2 bases and J by 4 bases; unmatched bases: 10. The chain's CDR3 is CASSLNPTSEAKNIQYF. CDR3 DNA: TGTGCCAGCAGCTTAAACCCGACTAGCGAGGCTAAAAACATTCAGTACTTC.

Regarding this clonotype: A much larger clone differs by one base, so this may be a read error. The rearrangement joins TRBV9 to TRBJ2-3, with D hard to call. Per the germline V gene, CDR1 is SGDLS and CDR2 is YYNGEE. The CDR3 spans 15 residues. V lost 4 bases to trimming and J lost 0 bases, with 12 bases between them. The CDR3 sequence is CASSPRLVSTDTQYF. The CDR3 DNA reads TGTGCCAGCAGCCCCCGCCTAGTTAGCACAGATACGCAGTATTTT. The whole variable domain, remainder taken from reference TRBV9 and TRBJ2-3, is DSGVTQTPKHLITATGQRVTLRCSPRSGDLSVYWYQQSLDQGLQFLIQYYNGEERAKGNILERFSAQQFPDLHSELNLSSLELGDSALYFCASSPRLVSTDTQYFGPGTRLTVL.